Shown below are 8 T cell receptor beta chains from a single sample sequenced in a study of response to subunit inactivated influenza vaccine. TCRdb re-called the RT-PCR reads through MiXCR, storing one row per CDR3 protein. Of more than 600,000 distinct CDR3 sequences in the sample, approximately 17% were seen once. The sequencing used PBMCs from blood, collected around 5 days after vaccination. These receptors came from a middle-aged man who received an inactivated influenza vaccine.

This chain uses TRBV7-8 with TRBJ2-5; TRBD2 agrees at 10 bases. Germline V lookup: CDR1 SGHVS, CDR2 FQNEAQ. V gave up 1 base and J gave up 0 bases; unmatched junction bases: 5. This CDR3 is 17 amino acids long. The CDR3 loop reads CASSLDASGGYQETQYF. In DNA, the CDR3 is TGTGCCAGCAGCTTAGATGCTAGCGGGGGCTACCAAGAGACCCAGTACTTC.

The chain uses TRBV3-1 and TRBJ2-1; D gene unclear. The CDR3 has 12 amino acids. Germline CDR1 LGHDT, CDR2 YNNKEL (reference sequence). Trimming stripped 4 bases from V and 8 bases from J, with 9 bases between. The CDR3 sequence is CASSRIVDEQFF. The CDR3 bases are TGTGCCAGCAGCCGCATCGTTGATGAGCAGTTCTTC.

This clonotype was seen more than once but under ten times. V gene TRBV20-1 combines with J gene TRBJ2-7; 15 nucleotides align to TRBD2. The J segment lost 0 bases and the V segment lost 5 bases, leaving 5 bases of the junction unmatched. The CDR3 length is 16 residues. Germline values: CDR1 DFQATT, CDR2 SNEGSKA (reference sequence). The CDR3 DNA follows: TGCAGTGCTTACCTGGGACTAGCGGGAGGCTCCTACGAGCAGTACTTC. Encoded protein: CSAYLGLAGGSYEQYF.

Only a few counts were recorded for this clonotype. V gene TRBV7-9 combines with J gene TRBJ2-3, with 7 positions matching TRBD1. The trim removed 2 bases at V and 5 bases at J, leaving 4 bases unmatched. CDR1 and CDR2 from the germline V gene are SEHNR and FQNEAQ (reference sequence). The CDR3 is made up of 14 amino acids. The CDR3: CASSLRGREDTQYF. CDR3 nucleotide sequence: TGTGCCAGCAGCTTAAGGGGGCGCGAAGATACGCAGTATTTT.

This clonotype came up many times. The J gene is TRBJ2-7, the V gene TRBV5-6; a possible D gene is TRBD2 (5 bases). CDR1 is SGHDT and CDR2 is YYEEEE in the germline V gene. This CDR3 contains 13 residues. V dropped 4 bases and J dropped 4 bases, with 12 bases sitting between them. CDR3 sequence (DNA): TGTGCCAGCAGCCCCGGGATTTCATACGAGCAGTACTTC. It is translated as CASSPGISYEQYF.

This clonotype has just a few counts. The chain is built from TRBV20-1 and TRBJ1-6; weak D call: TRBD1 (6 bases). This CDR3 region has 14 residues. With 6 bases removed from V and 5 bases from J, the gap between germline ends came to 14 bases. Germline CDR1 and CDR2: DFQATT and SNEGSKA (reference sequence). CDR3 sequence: CSATQGRDNSPLHF. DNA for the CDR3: TGCAGTGCCACCCAGGGGAGAGATAATTCACCCCTCCACTTT.

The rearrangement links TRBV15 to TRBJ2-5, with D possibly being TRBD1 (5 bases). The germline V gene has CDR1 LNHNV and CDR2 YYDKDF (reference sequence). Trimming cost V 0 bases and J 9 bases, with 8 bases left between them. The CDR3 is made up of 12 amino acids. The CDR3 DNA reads TGTGCCACCAGCAGAGATACAGGTTCCCAGTACTTC. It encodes CATSRDTGSQYF. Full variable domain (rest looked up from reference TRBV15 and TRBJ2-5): DAMVIQNPRYQVTQFGKPVTLSCSQTLNHNVMYWYQQKSSQAPKLLFHYYDKDFNNEADTPDNFQSRRPNTSFCFLDIRSPGLGDTAMYLCATSRDTGSQYFGPGTRLLVL.

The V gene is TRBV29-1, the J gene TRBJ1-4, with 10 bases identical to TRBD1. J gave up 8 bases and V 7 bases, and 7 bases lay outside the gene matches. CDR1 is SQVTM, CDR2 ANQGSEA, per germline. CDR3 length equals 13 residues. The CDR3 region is CSADRGRGEKLFF. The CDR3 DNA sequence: TGCAGCGCCGACAGGGGGCGCGGAGAAAAACTGTTTTTT.